The 5 T cell receptor beta chains reported below all come from one sample, sequenced in a study of molecular identifiers for immune sequencing clone quantification. TCRdb used MiXCR to reprocess the PCR reads, holding one entry per CDR3 protein. The sample lists hundreds of thousands of distinct CDR3 sequences, 20% occurring once. Sequencing was carried out using naive CD8+ T cells from blood, with Jurkat cell RNA spiked in. Subset of the sample: FACS-sorted CD8+CD4-CCR7+CD45RA+ naive T cells. The origin of the receptors is a human donor in good health. Some libraries in this study had Jurkat cell RNA spiked in.

With regard to this clonotype: This clone may be a read error of a much larger clone one base away. The conserved closing phenylalanine or tryptophan is absent in this CDR3, likely reflecting a read error. The chain combines TRBV11-2 with TRBJ2-3; D is unclear. The CDR3 is made up of 15 amino acids. Germline V CDR1 and CDR2: SGHAT, FQNNGV. V lost 5 bases and J lost 0, with 12 bases in between. The CDR3 DNA reads TGTGCCAGCAGCCAGGACGGATCTAGCACAGATACGCAGTATTTA. Protein product: CASSQDGSSTDTQYL.

This clonotype was recorded at least ten times. The V gene is TRBV29-1, the J gene TRBJ2-7; possible D gene TRBD2, 6 bases. Germline V gene lookup returns CDR1 SQVTM and CDR2 ANQGSEA. Trimming pared 1 base from V and 7 bases from J, leaving 11 bases between. The CDR3 totals 12 residues. CDR3 in DNA: TGCAGCGTTGAAGGCCAGGCGGGGGAGCAGTACTTC. This codes for CSVEGQAGEQYF.

This clonotype was detected ten times or more. V and J are TRBV7-2 and TRBJ2-5; 9 nucleotides align to TRBD2. The trim removed 3 bases at V and 5 bases at J, leaving 7 bases unmatched. The CDR3 length is 15 residues. CDR1 and CDR2 (germline): SGHTA, FQGNSA. The CDR3 DNA follows: TGTGCCAGCAGCTTTTCTAGCGGGGTGAAGGAGACCCAGTACTTC. It specifies CASSFSSGVKETQYF.

This clonotype was picked up many times. This rearrangement joins TRBV14 to TRBJ1-2; unclear D gene. Trimming removed 0 bases at V and 2 bases at J, with 4 bases between. Germline CDR1 reads SGHDN; CDR2 reads FVKESK. CDR3 size: 13 residues. The DNA of the CDR3 is TGTGCCAGCAGCCAAGAAGGAAACTATGGCTACACCTTC. It codes for CASSQEGNYGYTF.

This clonotype appeared a few times. This chain links TRBV21-1 with TRBJ2-7; the table's D gene call, TRBD1, was not cross checked with the DNA. TRBV21-1 constitutes a pseudogene. This CDR3 has 17 residues. The DNA of the CDR3 is TGTGCCAGCACCCCTCTGGGGGGGCGGGGGGCAACCTACGAGCAGTACTTC. Protein product: CASTPLGGRGATYEQYF.